This TCR beta chain was sequenced in a study of blood T cell repertoires in COVID-19. The V gene lost 0 bases and the J gene lost 8 bases, with 7 bases spanning the gap. The CDR3 is 12 residues long. Germline V lookup: CDR1 SGHDN, CDR2 FVKESK. The authors' processing: Nucleated cell number was recorded as an estimate derived from reference gene primer amplification. TCRdb's table, derived via immunoSEQ multiplex PCR, lists solely in-frame clones and lacks some. V, J and clone size reflect that table, while D and trimming were determined from the DNA. There are 300,000 to 350,000 clones in the sample; over 75% occur only once, and 2.2% lies in the top ten. Two consecutive negative NP/OP PCR tests, clearance, or resolved symptoms defined Cohort 3 recovery.

V usage is TRBV14 and J usage is TRBJ1-2; D remains unclear. The clonotype was recovered from a man aged 25-45 years who had recovered from COVID-19. Sequencing used PBMCs or T cells enriched from blood (not recorded which). In nucleotides, the CDR3 is TGTGCCAGCAGCCAAGATCGTGTGGGCTACACCTTC. It encodes CASSQDRVGYTF.